The present T cell receptor beta chain was sequenced within a study of T cells expressing NK-cell markers. The CDR3 is 16 amino acids. Germline loops: CDR1 SGHRS, CDR2 YFSETQ. Overall study findings and caveats: A range of about 1.0-8% of CD8+ T cells consisted of dominant NKG2C+ clonotypes in about six donors.

In generating TCR beta cDNA, 5'RACE template switching with UMIs was used. TCRdb reprocessed the 5' RACE reads and reports one entry per CDR3 protein, with no DNA. The listing records approximately 380,000 distinct CDR3 sequences. Concerning this clonotype itself: Its specificity is not known.

V is TRBV5-1 and J is TRBJ1-2; the TCRdb call, TRBD1, lacks DNA for checking. The TCR was taken from a man aged 18-70 years in good health. The sequencing input was blood T cells: a sorted CD56 or NKG2C T cell subset, CD4+ or CD8+ T cells, or bulk PBMC T cells (not recorded which). The CDR3 reads CASSPRQGSSSAGYTF.